The 8 T cell receptor beta chains below were found in one sample sequenced in a study of a mutant IDH1 vaccine in newly diagnosed glioma. Some clones are missing from TCRdb's copy, which holds only in-frame ones; the method was immunoSEQ multiplex PCR. The sample holds some 80,000 clones, approximately 85% seen once. Time point indicated: week 23, last vaccination. The vaccine gave 300 ug of a 20-mer mutant IDH1 peptide subcutaneously per dose. These receptors have no identified antigens. This material consisted of PBMCs, taken from a glioma patient whose treatment included an IDH1 peptide vaccine. Source of these receptors: a woman between 45 and 65 years old with glioma.

The chain carries TRBV5-6 and TRBJ2-2; D unresolved. This CDR3 has 13 amino acids. The ends were cut back, 4 bases at V and 6 bases at J, with 10 bases in the middle. Per germline, CDR1 SGHDT and CDR2 YYEEEE. This CDR3 is CASSHTDAGELFF. The DNA for the CDR3 is TGTGCCAGCAGCCATACGGACGCCGGGGAGCTGTTTTTT.

The chain joins TRBV2 to TRBJ2-7, with a weak D call TRBD2 (5 bases). The CDR3 is 12 amino acids. Germline V gene sequence: CDR1 SNHLY, CDR2 FYNNEI. Trimming removed 8 bases at V and 2 bases at J, with 10 bases between. Here the CDR3 DNA reads TGTGCCAGCGGTGGGAGCCCCTACGAGCAGTACTTC. It codes for CASGGSPYEQYF.

This clone has a handful of counts. The J gene is TRBJ1-5, the V gene TRBV19; D call uncertain. V was cut by 3 bases and J by 3 bases, with 12 bases left in between. This CDR3 comprises 15 residues. The germline gives CDR1 LNHDA, CDR2 SQIVND (reference sequence). The DNA of the CDR3 is TGTGCCAGTAGTATGGAACGGATTTACAATCAGCCCCAGCATTTT. It translates to CASSMERIYNQPQHF.

This rearrangement joins TRBV28 to TRBJ1-1, with TRBD1 as a possible D gene (5 bases). V lost 2 bases to trimming and J lost 1 base, with 5 bases between them. The CDR3 totals 13 residues. Germline assignment: CDR1 MDHEN and CDR2 SYDVKM. CDR3 nucleotides: TGTGCCAGCAGTTTACAGGGGAACACTGAAGCTTTCTTT. This sequence encodes CASSLQGNTEAFF.

The chain joins TRBV6-4 to TRBJ1-5; D call uncertain. The CDR3 sequence is 19 residues long. The ends were cut back, 6 bases at V and 0 bases at J, with 24 bases in the middle. CDR1 is MRHNA and CDR2 is SNTAGT in the germline V gene. The CDR3 nucleotides are TGTGCCAGCAGGAAGGCCTGGCCGGCGAAGGGAGTTAGCAATCAGCCCCAGCATTTT. It specifies CASRKAWPAKGVSNQPQHF.

This clone was counted a single time. This chain joins TRBV7-9 and TRBJ2-1; D is unclear. The germline V gene encodes CDR1 SEHNR and CDR2 FQNEAQ (reference sequence). There are 10 residues in the CDR3. Deletions cut 5 bases from V and 5 bases from J, with 1 base between. The CDR3 region is CASSDNEQFF. CDR3 nucleotide sequence: TGTGCCAGCAGCGACAATGAGCAGTTCTTC.

V usage is TRBV10-3 and J usage is TRBJ1-5; D remains ambiguous. V was pared by 3 bases and J by 4 bases, with 10 bases between. Germline CDR1 is ENHRY and CDR2 is SYGVKD. This CDR3 contains 14 residues. DNA for the CDR3: TGTGCCATCAGTGACCCAGGACTTAATCAGCCCCAGCATTTT. The encoded protein is CAISDPGLNQPQHF.

V usage is TRBV19 and J usage is TRBJ2-7; D gene ambiguous. Trimming cost V 4 bases and J 0 bases, with 7 bases left between them. The germline V gene encodes CDR1 LNHDA and CDR2 SQIVND (reference sequence). CDR3 length equals 13 residues. The CDR3: CASSKGSSYEQYF. For the CDR3, the DNA is TGTGCCAGTAGTAAGGGCAGCTCCTACGAGCAGTACTTC.